This T cell receptor (beta chain) was recorded in a study of blood T cell repertoires in COVID-19. Study as a whole: COVID-19 samples collected from the United States, Italy and Spain covered acute and convalescent phases. T cells, B-cell-depleted T cells, or PBMCs supplied cDNA or gDNA.

This clone was counted only a few times. Original methodology: Scientists estimated how many nucleated cells there were by amplifying reference gene primers. Repertoires were generated with immunoSEQ multiplex PCR, while TCRdb's copy carries only in-frame clones and drops some. The D gene and trimming were derived from the DNA, and the V and J assignments and clone size from that table. The sample has 300,000 to 400,000 clones, 85% to 90% seen once. The CDR3 contains 15 residues. Germline CDR1 and CDR2: SEHNR and FQNEAQ (reference sequence). V was pared by 3 bases and J by 4 bases, with 15 bases between.

The sequencing input was peripheral blood. The source is a woman aged 45 to 65 with COVID-19, enrolled during active disease. The V gene is TRBV7-9, the J gene TRBJ1-2, with a tentative D call TRBD1 (5 bases). CDR3 DNA: TGTGCCAGCAGCTTCAGCGGAGGGGAGAGCTATGGCTACACCTTC. It yields the protein CASSFSGGESYGYTF.